The 25 T cell receptor beta chains below come from one sample, sequenced in a study of blood T cell repertoires in COVID-19. Clones were read by immunoSEQ multiplex PCR, and TCRdb kept only the in-frame ones, dropping some. The table has about 270,000 clones, roughly 85% seen once; the top ten hold about 3%. Material for sequencing was peripheral blood. The receptors here all came from a woman aged 18-30 years with acute or convalescent COVID-19.

The chain combines TRBV7-9 with TRBJ1-2; D possibly corresponds to TRBD1 (5 bases). This CDR3 region has 15 residues. The V gene's germline CDR1 is SEHNR and CDR2 FQNEAQ (reference sequence). V was pared by 5 bases and J by 5 bases, with 18 bases between. The CDR3 loop reads CASSASEQAQYGYTF. The CDR3, as DNA: TGTGCCAGCAGCGCCTCGGAACAGGCCCAATATGGCTACACCTTC.

This sequence joins TRBV7-8 and TRBJ2-3; 9 bases are shared with TRBD2. This CDR3 contains 19 residues. The trim removed 7 bases at V and 3 bases at J, leaving 20 bases unmatched. The germline gives CDR1 SGHVS, CDR2 FQNEAQ. CDR3 coding DNA: TGTGCCAGCATCCCCATCGGGCGGGAGGGCCTTCGACGGACAGATACGCAGTATTTT. Translated, it gives CASIPIGREGLRRTDTQYF.

This clone was seen more than once but under ten times. The chain recombines TRBV5-4 with TRBJ2-7, with 7 bases that match TRBD2. This CDR3 comprises 17 residues. Germline V gene data show CDR1 as SGHNT and CDR2 as YYREEE (reference sequence). Losses at the gene ends were 4 bases for V and 1 base for J; bases not matched to a gene: 14. The CDR3 DNA is TGTGCCAGCAGCCATTGGGCTACTAGCGAGCCGTCCTACGAGCAGTACTTC. This sequence encodes CASSHWATSEPSYEQYF.

This rearrangement joins TRBV6-2 or TRBV6-3 to TRBJ2-5, with D perhaps TRBD1 (5 bases). Germline V gives CDR1 MNHEY, CDR2 SVGEGT. The CDR3 loop spans 16 amino acids. Trimming left V 0 bases short and J 4 bases short, with 15 bases between. CDR3: CASSYSKFRQRETQYF. The DNA of the CDR3 is TGTGCCAGCAGTTACTCGAAATTCCGACAGAGAGAGACCCAGTACTTC.

The chain recombines TRBV5-4 with TRBJ1-6; a possible D gene is TRBD1 (5 bases). The ends were cut back, 0 bases at V and 9 bases at J, with 10 bases in the middle. The length of the CDR3 is 14 residues. CDR1 and CDR2 (germline): SGHNT, YYREEE (reference sequence). CDR3 coding DNA: TGTGCCAGCAGCTTGGGGGGGGAGGGTTCACCCCTCCACTTT. This codes for CASSLGGEGSPLHF.

This clone was observed a single time. The V and J genes are TRBV7-3 and TRBJ2-1; TRBD2 matches 9 bases. Germline V gene lookup returns CDR1 SGHTA and CDR2 FQGTGA. The CDR3 has 15 residues. The J segment lost 5 bases and the V segment lost 5 bases, leaving 7 bases of the junction unmatched. The CDR3 nucleotides read TGTGCCAGCAGCGATAGCGGGAGTAACAACAATGAGCAGTTCTTC. Protein: CASSDSGSNNNEQFF.

This clone is a singleton in its sample. This sequence joins TRBV9 and TRBJ2-1; 10 nucleotides match TRBD2. V lost 5 bases and J lost 5; bases outside the gene matches: 7. The CDR3 is 15 amino acids. Germline values: CDR1 SGDLS, CDR2 YYNGEE. The CDR3 here is CASRGGLAGDNEQFF. In nucleotides, the CDR3 is TGTGCCAGCAGAGGGGGGCTAGCGGGAGACAATGAGCAGTTCTTC.

This chain joins TRBV2 and TRBJ2-7; TRBD1 matches at 7 bases. The germline V gene encodes CDR1 SNHLY and CDR2 FYNNEI. The CDR3 extends over 13 amino acids. V was pared by 7 bases and J by 5 bases, with 8 bases of the junction left unmatched. This chain's CDR3 is CASITDRADEQYF. The CDR3 bases are TGTGCCAGCATCACCGACAGGGCTGACGAGCAGTACTTC.

In this sample, this clone turned up a few times. This chain uses TRBV15 with TRBJ2-5; TRBD1 might be the D (5 bases). Trimming left V 1 base short and J 1 base short, with 10 bases between. Germline V lookup: CDR1 LNHNV, CDR2 YYDKDF (reference sequence). CDR3 size: 15 residues. This CDR3 is CATSRGGVLQETQYF. CDR3 coding DNA: TGTGCCACCAGCAGAGGGGGCGTCCTCCAAGAGACCCAGTACTTC.

The rearrangement uses TRBV5-1 and TRBJ2-5, with 7 bases lining up with TRBD1. In germline, CDR1 is SGHRS, CDR2 YFSETQ. The CDR3 totals 14 residues. The J segment lost 3 bases and the V segment lost 4 bases, leaving 6 bases of the junction unmatched. CDR3 bases: TGCGCCAGCAGCCGAACAGGGGCGGAAGAGACCCAGTACTTC. Translated, it gives CASSRTGAEETQYF.

This chain connects TRBV6-2 or TRBV6-3 to TRBJ1-5; D might be TRBD1 (5 bases). The CDR3 spans 15 residues. From germline, CDR1 is MNHEY and CDR2 SVGEGT. V was trimmed by 3 bases and J by 0 bases, leaving 9 bases between them. The CDR3 nucleotides are TGTGCCAGCAGTTATGGGGCAGTTAGCAATCAGCCCCAGCATTTT. It specifies CASSYGAVSNQPQHF.

The gene calls are TRBV30 and TRBJ1-6, with D unresolved. This CDR3 contains 15 residues. CDR1 GTSNPN and CDR2 SVGIG come from the germline V gene (reference sequence). Between the trimmed V and J ends, which lost 4 bases and 0 bases, there was a span of 10 bases. CDR3 coding DNA: TGTGCCTGGACGAGTCAAAGCTCCTATAATTCACCCCTCCACTTT. It is translated as CAWTSQSSYNSPLHF.

The DNA for the CDR3 is TGTGCCAGCAGCTCCATCCTGGCGGGACAGAGCATTCAGTACTTC. It specifies CASSSILAGQSIQYF. V and J are TRBV7-2 and TRBJ2-4; D perhaps matches TRBD1 (7 bases). Trimming shortened V by 4 bases and J by 9 bases, and 19 bases separated the two germline ends. The CDR3 is 15 residues long. Germline values: CDR1 SGHTA, CDR2 FQGNSA. The full variable domain, in which reference TRBV7-2 and TRBJ2-4 provide the parts outside the CDR3, is GAGVSQSPSNKVTEKGKDVELRCDPISGHTALYWYRQSLGQGLEFLIYFQGNSAPDKSGLPSDRFSAERTGGSVSTLTIQRTQQEDSAVYLCASSSILAGQSIQYFGAGTRLSVL.

CDR3 DNA: TGCAGCGCTGCGACAGGGGTATTCAATTACAATGAGCAGTTCTTC. Translated: CSAATGVFNYNEQFF. The chain combines TRBV29-1 with TRBJ2-1, with 8 positions matching TRBD1. Looked up from germline, CDR1 is SQVTM and CDR2 is ANQGSEA. The V and J ends lost 7 bases and 4 bases, in that order; junction bases with no gene match: 12. This CDR3 comprises 15 residues.

The chain has TRBV19 and TRBJ2-7, with unresolved D. Germline V gene data show CDR1 as LNHDA and CDR2 as SQIVND (reference sequence). CDR3 length: 13 amino acids. The ends were cut back, 5 bases at V and 2 bases at J, with 10 bases in the middle. CDR3 sequence reads: CASSPGRAYEQYF. The CDR3 DNA reads TGTGCCAGTAGTCCCGGTCGGGCCTACGAGCAGTACTTC.

The V gene is TRBV19, the J gene TRBJ1-6, with D unclear. CDR3 length: 11 residues. Trimming took off 6 bases at V and 7 bases at J, with 4 bases between the two ends. Germline loops: CDR1 LNHDA, CDR2 SQIVND (reference sequence). For the CDR3, the DNA is TGTGCCAGTAGGGGCAATTCACCCCTCCACTTT. Encoded protein: CASRGNSPLHF.

This chain connects TRBV5-8 to TRBJ2-1, with D possibly matching TRBD2 (5 bases). The CDR3 has 13 amino acids. Germline V lookup: CDR1 SGHTS, CDR2 YDEGEE. V was clipped by 4 bases and J by 4 bases, with 9 bases between them. This chain's CDR3 is CASSPGVYNEQFF. As DNA, the CDR3 is TGTGCCAGCAGCCCCGGGGTTTACAATGAGCAGTTCTTC.

The chain recombines TRBV28 with TRBJ1-3, with TRBD1 matching 9 bases. J lost 1 base, V lost 5 bases, and 9 bases had no gene match. Per the germline V gene, CDR1 is MDHEN and CDR2 is SYDVKM. There are 17 residues in the CDR3. CDR3 sequence reads: CASSLGRGTGSGNTIYF. The CDR3 DNA reads as TGTGCCAGCAGTCTTGGGAGGGGGACAGGGTCTGGAAACACCATATATTTT.

The chain carries TRBV6-5 and TRBJ1-2; 8 bases are a match to TRBD1. V shed 7 bases and J 2 bases; nucleotides not matched to a gene: 9. The CDR3 length is 15 residues. Looked up from germline, CDR1 is MNHEY and CDR2 is SVGAGI. The CDR3 nucleotides are TGTGCCAGCATCCCCGGACAGGGACTAAACTATGGCTACACCTTC. The encoded protein is CASIPGQGLNYGYTF.

CDR3 residues: CATSGGTGENTEAFF. The CDR3 nucleotides are TGTGCCACCAGCGGGGGGACAGGGGAGAACACTGAAGCTTTCTTT. The chain joins TRBV24-1 to TRBJ1-1, with TRBD1 identical over 10 bases. CDR3 length: 15 amino acids. Germline V gene sequence: CDR1 KGHDR, CDR2 SFDVKD. Unmatched junction bases numbered 5, after V lost 7 bases and J lost 1 base.

The V and J genes are TRBV28 and TRBJ2-7; TRBD2 agrees at 11 bases. Germline V gene sequence: CDR1 MDHEN, CDR2 SYDVKM. The CDR3 consists of 15 residues. The V gene end was trimmed by 5 bases and the J gene end by 3 bases; junction bases not matched to a gene: 6. The CDR3 bases are TGTGCCAGCAGTGTAACTAGCGGGGGAGACTACGAGCAGTACTTC. Residues: CASSVTSGGDYEQYF.

CDR3 sequence (DNA): TGTGCCAGCAGCTTGGGCAGGGGGGCAACTAATGAAAAACTGTTTTTT. This gives the protein CASSLGRGATNEKLFF. The chain joins TRBV7-6 to TRBJ1-4; 7 bases are shared with TRBD1. Germline-derived CDR1 and CDR2 are SGHVS and FNYEAQ. The CDR3 has 16 residues. J lost 0 bases, V lost 3 bases, and 4 bases had no gene match.

In the case of this clone: The same CDR3 is also encoded by other DNA sequences in this sample. The chain uses TRBV29-1 and TRBJ2-7, with 7 bases matching TRBD1. After removal of 4 bases from V and 0 bases from J, the junction contained 3 bases not matched to a gene. Germline CDR1 SQVTM, CDR2 ANQGSEA. This CDR3 region has 13 residues. In nucleotides, the CDR3 is TGCAGCGTTGTGACAGGGTCCTCCTACGAGCAGTACTTC. Protein: CSVVTGSSYEQYF.

The J gene is TRBJ2-1, the V gene TRBV5-1, with TRBD2 matching over 12 bases. The CDR3 totals 17 residues. Germline CDR1 and CDR2: SGHRS and YFSETQ. The trim removed 0 bases at V and 9 bases at J, leaving 10 bases unmatched. The CDR3 sequence: CASSLANLAGGSSEQFF. CDR3 sequence (DNA): TGCGCCAGCAGCTTGGCCAACCTAGCGGGAGGGTCGAGTGAGCAGTTCTTC.

In its sample, this clone was seen once. J is TRBJ1-1 and V is TRBV14, with 7 nucleotides matching TRBD1. The V gene's germline CDR1 is SGHDN and CDR2 FVKESK. The CDR3 contains 12 residues. Trimming removed 5 bases from V and 8 bases from J; junction bases left unmatched: 5. The DNA of the CDR3 is TGTGCCAGCAGCTACGGACAGGTAGAAGCTTTCTTT. This translates into CASSYGQVEAFF.